This TCR beta chain appears in the sequencing data of a study of blood T cell repertoires in COVID-19. Sequencing used immunoSEQ multiplex PCR; TCRdb keeps in-frame clones, though not all of them. The sample lists 150,000 to 200,000 clones, 80% to 85% occurring once. The CDR3 sequence is 15 residues long. The V end was cut by 1 base, the J end by 5 bases, with 12 bases between. Germline-derived CDR1 and CDR2 are LGHNA and YNFKEQ. V usage is TRBV4-2 and J usage is TRBJ2-1, with D unclear. The specimen sequenced was PBMCs or T cells enriched from blood (not recorded which). This TCR came from a man aged 35-49 years who had recovered from COVID-19. The CDR3 DNA reads TGTGCCAGCAGCCAAGCGCCTAGGCTAGACAATGAGCAGTTCTTC. This encodes CASSQAPRLDNEQFF.